One and the same sample provided the 5 T cell receptor beta chains below, sequenced in a study of prognosis after radiotherapy for stage I lung cancer. Two rounds of multiplex PCR amplified TCR beta CDR3 from genomic DNA. The first round of PCR was done with primers that matched each TRBV and TRBJ gene. TCRdb re-analysed the multiplex PCR reads in MiXCR, keeping a single row per CDR3 protein. The sample has under 75,000 distinct CDR3 sequences; more than 20% are singletons. Specimen: PBMCs, collected before or after stereotactic body radiation therapy (not recorded which). Receptors originate from a donor aged 50 or older with non-small cell lung cancer.

Points on this clonotype: This is likely an artifact of a read error, given a far larger clone one base away. The chain has TRBV6-4 and TRBJ2-2; 8 bases fit TRBD2. The CDR3 has 16 residues. Germline CDR1 and CDR2: MRHNA and SNTAGT. The CDR3 DNA is TGTGCCAGCAGCCCCGGGGGGGCAGTTGGGACCGGGGATCTGTTTTTT. Translating it yields CASSPGGAVGTGDLFF.

In regard to this clonotype: A read error is likely here: a far larger clone is one base away. The chain uses TRBV6-9 and TRBJ2-6; possibly TRBD1 for D (7 bases). This CDR3 comprises 19 residues. CDR1 and CDR2 (germline): MNHGY, SVAAGI. CDR3 amino acids: CASSYALNRGLSGDNVLTF. The CDR3 region has the DNA TGTGCCAGCAGTTACGCACTCAACAGGGGACTCTCTGGGGACAACGTCCTGACTTTC.

This clonotype was counted many times. The chain uses TRBV6-1 and TRBJ2-7; 11 bases are shared with TRBD1. This CDR3 contains 15 residues. V shed 6 bases, J shed 2 bases, and the junction held 6 bases outside the gene matches. Per germline, CDR1 MNHNS and CDR2 SASEGT. The CDR3 here is CASREPGQGAYEQYF. For the CDR3, the DNA is TGTGCCAGCAGGGAACCGGGACAGGGGGCCTACGAGCAGTACTTC.

This clonotype has a handful of counts. This may be a read error, as it is one base from a much larger clone. The chain employs TRBV19 and TRBJ2-7; D gene unclear. The CDR3 sequence is 13 residues long. Germline V CDR1 and CDR2: LNHDA, SQIVND (reference sequence). CDR3 DNA: TGTGCCAATAGTATCGGCGGCTCCTACGAGCAGTACTTC. This codes for CANSIGGSYEQYF.

Regarding this clonotype: This may arise from a read error, as a much more abundant clone is one base away. The rearrangement links TRBV18 to TRBJ2-1; D perhaps matches TRBD2 (7 bases). Germline V gives CDR1 KGHSH, CDR2 LQKENI. The CDR3 runs 15 residues. V was cut by 1 base and J by 9 bases, with 16 bases left in between. CDR3 sequence (DNA): TGTGCCAGCTCACCACGGGCCTGGGGGGGCAGTGAGCAGTTCTTC. Amino acid sequence: CASSPRAWGGSEQFF.